This T cell receptor (beta chain) came from a study of response to subunit inactivated influenza vaccine. Concerning this clonotype itself: Antigen specificity is unknown.

TCRdb passed the RT-PCR reads through MiXCR, listing each CDR3 protein once. The table shows 550,000 to 650,000 distinct CDR3 sequences, with about 10% occurring only once. General study points: Authors suggested few new T cells are recruited by each seasonal influenza vaccination.

The CDR3 is 13 residues long. Germline-derived CDR1 and CDR2 are SEHNR and FQNEAQ (reference sequence). Trimming removed 2 bases at V and 2 bases at J, with 7 bases between. The chain is built from TRBV7-9 and TRBJ2-7, with D maybe TRBD2 (6 bases). Sample: PBMCs from blood, taken on the day of vaccination. This TCR was recovered from a man aged 50 to 59 who received an inactivated influenza vaccine. CDR3: CASSLLAAYEQYF. CDR3 DNA sequence: TGTGCCAGCAGCTTATTAGCGGCCTACGAGCAGTACTTC.